The entry that follows covers one TCR beta chain sequence. This sample stems from a study of blood T cell repertoires in COVID-19. This table comes from immunoSEQ multiplex PCR, and its TCRdb copy is limited to in-frame clones, with some not included. The sample records 310,000 or so clones, roughly 89% being singletons. The CDR3 is 16 amino acids. Germline CDR1 is SGHTA and CDR2 is FQGNSA. V dropped 2 bases and J dropped 5 bases, with 15 bases sitting between them. The sample taken for sequencing was peripheral blood. The TCR was taken from a man aged 30 to 45 with COVID-19, enrolled during active disease. The chain combines TRBV7-2 with TRBJ2-2, with D maybe TRBD2 (7 bases). This CDR3 reads CASSLRAGALTGELFF. CDR3 coding DNA: TGTGCCAGCAGCTTACGGGCGGGGGCCCTTACCGGGGAGCTGTTTTTT.